What follows describes a single T cell receptor beta chain. This sample is part of a study of technical replicates of blood from a few donors. Here immunoSEQ multiplex PCR was the method, and the copy in TCRdb shows in-frame clones only, minus some. The sample lists around 53,000 clones; about 94% were seen once. The sequenced sample was PBMCs. The TCR sequence derives from a human donor in good health. Some clones in this sample may be carry-over from other donors' samples.

As DNA, the CDR3 is TGTGCCAGCAGCTTAGGGCCGACAGGGCCCTATGGCTACACCTTC. It encodes CASSLGPTGPYGYTF. V gene TRBV7-9 combines with J gene TRBJ1-2; 7 positions match TRBD1. The CDR3 has 15 residues. CDR1 and CDR2 from the germline V gene are SEHNR and FQNEAQ (reference sequence). The V segment lost 1 base and the J segment 4 bases; nucleotides outside the gene matches: 6.